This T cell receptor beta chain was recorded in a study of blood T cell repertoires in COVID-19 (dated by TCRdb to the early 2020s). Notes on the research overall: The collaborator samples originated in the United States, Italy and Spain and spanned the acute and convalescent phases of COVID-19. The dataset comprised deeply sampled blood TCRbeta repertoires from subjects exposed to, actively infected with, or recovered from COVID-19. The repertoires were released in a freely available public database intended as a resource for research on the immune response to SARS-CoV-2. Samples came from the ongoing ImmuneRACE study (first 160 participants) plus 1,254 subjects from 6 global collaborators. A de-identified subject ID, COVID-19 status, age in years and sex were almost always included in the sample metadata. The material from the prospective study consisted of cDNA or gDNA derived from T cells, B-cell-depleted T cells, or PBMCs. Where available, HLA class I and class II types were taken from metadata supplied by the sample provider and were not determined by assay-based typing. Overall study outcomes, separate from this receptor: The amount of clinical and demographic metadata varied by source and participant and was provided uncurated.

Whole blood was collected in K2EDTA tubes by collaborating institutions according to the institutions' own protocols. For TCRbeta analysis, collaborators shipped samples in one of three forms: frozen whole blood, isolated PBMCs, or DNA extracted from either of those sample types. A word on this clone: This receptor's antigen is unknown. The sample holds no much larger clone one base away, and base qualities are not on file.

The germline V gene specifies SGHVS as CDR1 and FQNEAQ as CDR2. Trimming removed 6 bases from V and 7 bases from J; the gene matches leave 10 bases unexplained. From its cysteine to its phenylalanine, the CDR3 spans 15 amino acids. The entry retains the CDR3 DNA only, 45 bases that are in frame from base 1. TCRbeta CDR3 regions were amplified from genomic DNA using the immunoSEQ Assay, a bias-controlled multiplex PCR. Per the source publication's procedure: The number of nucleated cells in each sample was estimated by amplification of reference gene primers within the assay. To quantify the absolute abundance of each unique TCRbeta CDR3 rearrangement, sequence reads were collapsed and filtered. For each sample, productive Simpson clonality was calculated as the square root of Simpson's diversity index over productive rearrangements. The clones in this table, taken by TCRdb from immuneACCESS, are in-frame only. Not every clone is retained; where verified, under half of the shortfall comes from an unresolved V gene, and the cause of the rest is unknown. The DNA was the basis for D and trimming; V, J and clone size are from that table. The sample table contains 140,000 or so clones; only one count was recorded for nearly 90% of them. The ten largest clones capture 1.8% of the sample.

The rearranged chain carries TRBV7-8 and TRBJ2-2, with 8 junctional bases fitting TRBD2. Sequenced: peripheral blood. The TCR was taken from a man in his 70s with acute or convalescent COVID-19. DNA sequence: TGTGCCAGCAGGGATAGCGGGGCCAGGGGCGGGGAGCTGTTTTTT. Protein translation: CASRDSGARGGELFF.